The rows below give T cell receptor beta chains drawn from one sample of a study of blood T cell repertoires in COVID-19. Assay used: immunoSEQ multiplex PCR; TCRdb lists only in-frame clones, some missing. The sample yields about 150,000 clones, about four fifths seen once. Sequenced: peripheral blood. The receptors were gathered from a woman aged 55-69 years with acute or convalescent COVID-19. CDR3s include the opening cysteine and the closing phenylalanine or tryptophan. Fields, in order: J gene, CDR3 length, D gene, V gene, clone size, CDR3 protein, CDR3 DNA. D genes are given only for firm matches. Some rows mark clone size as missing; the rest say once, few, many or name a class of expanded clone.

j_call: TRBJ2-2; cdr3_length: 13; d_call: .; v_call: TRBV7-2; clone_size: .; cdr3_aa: CASSLDYGRELFF; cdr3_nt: TGTGCCAGCAGCTTAGACTACGGTCGGGAGCTGTTTTTT
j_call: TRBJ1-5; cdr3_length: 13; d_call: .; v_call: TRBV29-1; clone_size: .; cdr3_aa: CSARLGISQPQHF; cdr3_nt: TGCAGTGCTCGACTAGGGATAAGTCAGCCCCAGCATTTT
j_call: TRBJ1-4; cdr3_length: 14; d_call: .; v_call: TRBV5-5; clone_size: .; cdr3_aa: CASSLGQWNGELFF; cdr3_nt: TGTGCCAGCAGCTTAGGACAGTGGAACGGGGAACTGTTTTTT
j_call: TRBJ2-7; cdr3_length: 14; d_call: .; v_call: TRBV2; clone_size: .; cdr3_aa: CASSEDGEIYEQYF; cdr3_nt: TGTGCCAGCAGTGAAGACGGGGAGATATACGAGCAGTACTTC
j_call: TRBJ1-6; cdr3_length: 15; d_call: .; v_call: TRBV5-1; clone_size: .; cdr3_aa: CASSLVPGLESPLHF; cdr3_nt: TGCGCCAGCAGCTTGGTGCCAGGTTTGGAATCACCCCTCCACTTT
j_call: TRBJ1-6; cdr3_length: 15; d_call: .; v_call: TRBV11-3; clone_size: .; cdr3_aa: CASSLGGTSNSPLHF; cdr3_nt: TGTGCCAGCAGCTTAGGTGGGACAAGTAATTCACCCCTCCACTTT
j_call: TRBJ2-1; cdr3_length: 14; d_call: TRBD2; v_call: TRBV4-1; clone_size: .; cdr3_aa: CASVQLAGGDEQFF; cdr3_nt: TGCGCCAGCGTTCAACTAGCGGGGGGCGACGAGCAGTTCTTC
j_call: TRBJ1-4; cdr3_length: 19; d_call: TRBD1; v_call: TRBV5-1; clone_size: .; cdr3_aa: CASSWGQGAFSLRNEKLFF; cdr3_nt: TGCGCCAGCAGCTGGGGACAGGGGGCTTTCTCCCTCCGGAATGAAAAACTGTTTTTT
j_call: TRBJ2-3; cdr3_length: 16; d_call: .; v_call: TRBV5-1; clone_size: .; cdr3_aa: CASSLALGQLADTQYF; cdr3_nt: TGCGCCAGCAGCTTGGCCCTGGGCCAACTCGCAGATACGCAGTATTTT
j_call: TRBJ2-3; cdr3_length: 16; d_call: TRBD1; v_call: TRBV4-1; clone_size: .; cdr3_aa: CASSIRQGPYTDTQYF; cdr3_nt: TGCGCCAGCAGCATACGACAGGGGCCGTACACAGATACGCAGTATTTT
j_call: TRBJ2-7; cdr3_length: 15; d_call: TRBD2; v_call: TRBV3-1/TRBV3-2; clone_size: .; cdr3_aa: CASSQGTGGNYEQYF; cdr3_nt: TGTGCCAGCAGCCAAGGGACCGGGGGGAACTACGAGCAGTACTTC
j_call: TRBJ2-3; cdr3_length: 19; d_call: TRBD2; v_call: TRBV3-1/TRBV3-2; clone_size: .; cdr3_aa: CATSKLLGLAGTSTDTQYF; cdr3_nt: TGTGCCACCTCCAAACTACTGGGACTAGCGGGGACTAGCACAGATACGCAGTATTTT
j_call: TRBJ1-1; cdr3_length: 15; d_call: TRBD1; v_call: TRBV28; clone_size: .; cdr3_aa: CASSTAGTGSTEAFF; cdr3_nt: TGTGCCAGCAGTACGGCCGGGACAGGCTCGACTGAAGCTTTCTTT
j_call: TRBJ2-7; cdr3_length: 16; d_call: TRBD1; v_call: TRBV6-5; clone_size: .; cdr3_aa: CASSYRGTGLTYEQYF; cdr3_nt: TGTGCCAGCAGTTACCGGGGGACAGGATTAACCTACGAGCAGTACTTC
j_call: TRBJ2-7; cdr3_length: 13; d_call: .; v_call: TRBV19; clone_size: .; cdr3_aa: CASSVAASYEQYF; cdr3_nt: TGTGCCAGTAGTGTTGCGGCTTCCTACGAGCAGTACTTC
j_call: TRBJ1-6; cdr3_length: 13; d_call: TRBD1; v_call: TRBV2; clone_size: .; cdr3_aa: CATTGQGLSPLHF; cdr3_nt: TGTGCCACAACTGGACAGGGCCTGTCACCCCTCCACTTT
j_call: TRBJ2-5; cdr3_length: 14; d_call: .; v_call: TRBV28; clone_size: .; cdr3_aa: CASSLPTSKETQYF; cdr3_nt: TGTGCCAGCAGTCTACCGACAAGCAAAGAGACCCAGTACTTC
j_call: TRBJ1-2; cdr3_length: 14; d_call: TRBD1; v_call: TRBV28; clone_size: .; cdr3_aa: CASSSLRGSSGYTF; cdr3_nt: TGTGCCAGCAGTTCCCTCAGGGGGTCAAGTGGCTACACCTTC
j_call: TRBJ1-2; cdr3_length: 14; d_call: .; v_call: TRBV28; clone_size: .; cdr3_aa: CASRTTGKPYGYTF; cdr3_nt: TGTGCCAGCAGGACAACCGGTAAGCCCTATGGCTACACCTTC
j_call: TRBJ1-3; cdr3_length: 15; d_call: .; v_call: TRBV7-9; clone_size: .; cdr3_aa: CASSPGTLSGNTIYF; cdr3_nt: TGTGCCAGCAGCCCGGGGACACTCTCTGGAAACACCATATATTTT
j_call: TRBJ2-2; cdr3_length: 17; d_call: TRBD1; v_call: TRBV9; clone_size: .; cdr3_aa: CASSHLGQGAGTGELFF; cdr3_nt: TGTGCCAGCAGCCACCTCGGCCAGGGGGCGGGGACCGGGGAGCTGTTTTTT
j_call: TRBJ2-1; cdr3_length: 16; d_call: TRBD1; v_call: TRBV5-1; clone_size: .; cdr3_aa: CASSLTGTGTYNEQFF; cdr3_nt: TGCGCCAGCAGCCTGACCGGGACAGGGACCTACAATGAGCAGTTCTTC
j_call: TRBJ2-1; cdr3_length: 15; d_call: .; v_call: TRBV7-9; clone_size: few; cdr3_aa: CASSQGGMMRDEQFF; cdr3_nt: TGTGCCAGCAGCCAAGGGGGTATGATGCGCGATGAGCAGTTCTTC
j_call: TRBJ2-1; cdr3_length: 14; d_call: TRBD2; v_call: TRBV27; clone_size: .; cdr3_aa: CASGDRGGNNEQFF; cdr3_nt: TGTGCCAGCGGTGATCGGGGGGGGAACAATGAGCAGTTCTTC
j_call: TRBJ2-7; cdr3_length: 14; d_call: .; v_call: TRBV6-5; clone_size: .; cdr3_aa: CASSPSGRSHEQYF; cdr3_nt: TGTGCCAGCAGCCCCTCAGGTCGGTCCCACGAGCAGTACTTC
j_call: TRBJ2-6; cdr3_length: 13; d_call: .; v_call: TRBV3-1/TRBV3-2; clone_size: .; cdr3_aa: CASSPAGANVLTF; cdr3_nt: TGTGCCAGCAGCCCTGCTGGGGCCAACGTCCTGACTTTC
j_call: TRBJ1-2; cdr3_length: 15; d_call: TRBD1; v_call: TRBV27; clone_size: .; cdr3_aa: CASSSPGQGNYGYTF; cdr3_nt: TGTGCCAGCAGTTCTCCGGGACAGGGTAACTATGGCTACACCTTC
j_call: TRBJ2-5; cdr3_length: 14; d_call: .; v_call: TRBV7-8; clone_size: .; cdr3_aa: CASNQGNLKETQYF; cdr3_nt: TGTGCCAGCAACCAGGGGAACCTGAAGGAGACCCAGTACTTC
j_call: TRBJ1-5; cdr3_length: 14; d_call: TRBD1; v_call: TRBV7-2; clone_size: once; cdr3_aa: CASSSGQGNQPQHF; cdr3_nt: TGTGCCAGCAGCTCGGGACAGGGCAATCAGCCCCAGCATTTT
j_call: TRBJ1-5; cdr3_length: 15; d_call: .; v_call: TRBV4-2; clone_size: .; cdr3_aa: CASSQGGLGNQPQHF; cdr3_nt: TGTGCCAGCAGCCAAGGGGGACTTGGCAATCAGCCCCAGCATTTT
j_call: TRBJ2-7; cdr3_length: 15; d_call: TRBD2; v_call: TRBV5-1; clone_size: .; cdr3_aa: CASSPGTSDTYEQYF; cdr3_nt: TGCGCCAGCAGCCCTGGGACTAGTGATACCTACGAGCAGTACTTC
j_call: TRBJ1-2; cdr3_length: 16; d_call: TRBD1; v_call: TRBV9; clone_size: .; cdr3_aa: CASSVMGQRSNYGYTF; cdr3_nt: TGTGCCAGCAGCGTAATGGGACAGAGGAGTAACTATGGCTACACCTTC
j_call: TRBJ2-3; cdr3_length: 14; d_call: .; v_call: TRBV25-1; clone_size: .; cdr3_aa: CASSDSRGTDTQYF; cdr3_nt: TGTGCCAGCAGTGATTCCCGGGGCACAGATACGCAGTATTTT
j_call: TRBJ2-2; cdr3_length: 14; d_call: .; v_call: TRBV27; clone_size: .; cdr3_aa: CASSLSVIGGELFF; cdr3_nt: TGTGCCAGCAGTTTATCGGTAATCGGCGGGGAGCTGTTTTTT
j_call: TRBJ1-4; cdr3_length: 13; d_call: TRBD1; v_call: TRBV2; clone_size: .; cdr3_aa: CAGSGTGKEKLFF; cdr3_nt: TGTGCCGGGTCAGGGACAGGGAAAGAAAAACTGTTTTTT
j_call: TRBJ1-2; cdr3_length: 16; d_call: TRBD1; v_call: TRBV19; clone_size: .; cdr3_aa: CASSDPGTGNNYGYTF; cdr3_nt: TGTGCCAGTAGTGACCCCGGGACAGGGAACAACTATGGCTACACCTTC
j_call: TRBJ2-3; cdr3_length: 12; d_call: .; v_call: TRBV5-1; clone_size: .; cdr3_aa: CASMRGTDTQYF; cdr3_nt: TGCGCCAGCATGAGGGGCACAGATACGCAGTATTTT
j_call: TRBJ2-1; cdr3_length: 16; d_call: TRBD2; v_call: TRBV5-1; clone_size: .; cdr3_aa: CASSFSGGSSYNEQFF; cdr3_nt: TGCGCCAGCAGCTTTAGCGGGGGGAGCTCCTACAATGAGCAGTTCTTC
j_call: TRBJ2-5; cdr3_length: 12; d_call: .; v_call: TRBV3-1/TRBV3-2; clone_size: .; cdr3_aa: CASSQHGGLQYF; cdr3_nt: TGTGCCAGCAGCCAACATGGGGGCCTCCAGTACTTC
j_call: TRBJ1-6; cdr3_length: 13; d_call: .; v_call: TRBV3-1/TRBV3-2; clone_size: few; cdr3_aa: CASSPLTPSPLHF; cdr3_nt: TGTGCCAGCAGCCCCCTAACGCCGTCACCCCTCCACTTT
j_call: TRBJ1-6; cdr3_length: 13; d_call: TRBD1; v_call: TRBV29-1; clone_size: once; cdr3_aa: CSVRDRVFSPLHF; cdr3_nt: TGCAGCGTCCGGGACAGGGTATTCTCACCCCTCCACTTT
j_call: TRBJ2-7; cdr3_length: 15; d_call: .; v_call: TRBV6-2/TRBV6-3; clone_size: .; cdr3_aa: CASSSGVSSIYEQYF; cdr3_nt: TGTGCCAGCAGCTCTGGAGTCTCTAGTATCTACGAGCAGTACTTC
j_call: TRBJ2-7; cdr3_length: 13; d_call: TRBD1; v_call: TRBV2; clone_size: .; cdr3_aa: CASQGALAYEQYF; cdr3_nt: TGTGCCAGCCAGGGGGCGCTGGCCTACGAGCAGTACTTC
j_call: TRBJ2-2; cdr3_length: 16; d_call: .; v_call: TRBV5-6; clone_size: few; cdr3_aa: CASSPRGDANTGELFF; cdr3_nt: TGTGCCAGCAGCCCCCGGGGAGACGCGAACACCGGGGAGCTGTTTTTT
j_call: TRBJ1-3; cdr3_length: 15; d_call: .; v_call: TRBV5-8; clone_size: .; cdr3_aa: CASSLRTGSGNTIYF; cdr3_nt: TGTGCCAGCAGCCTTCGAACAGGGTCTGGAAACACCATATATTTT
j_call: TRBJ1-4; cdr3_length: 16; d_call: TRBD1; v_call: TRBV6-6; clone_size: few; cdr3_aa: CASMGEGQSNNEKLFF; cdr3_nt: TGTGCCAGCATGGGTGAGGGACAGAGTAATAATGAAAAACTGTTTTTT
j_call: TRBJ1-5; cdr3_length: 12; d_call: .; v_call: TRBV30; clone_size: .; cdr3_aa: CAWSRESQPQHF; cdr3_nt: TGTGCCTGGAGTCGTGAGTCCCAGCCCCAGCATTTT
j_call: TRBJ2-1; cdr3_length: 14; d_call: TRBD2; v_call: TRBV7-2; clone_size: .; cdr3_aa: CASSLDPAGREQFF; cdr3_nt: TGTGCCAGCAGCTTAGACCCAGCGGGGAGGGAGCAGTTCTTC
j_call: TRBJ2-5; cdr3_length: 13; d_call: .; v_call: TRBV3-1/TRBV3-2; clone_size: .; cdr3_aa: CASLLRGGETQYF; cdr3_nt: TGTGCCAGCCTCCTCAGGGGTGGAGAGACCCAGTACTTC
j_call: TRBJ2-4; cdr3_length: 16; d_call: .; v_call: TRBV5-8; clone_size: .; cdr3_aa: CASSLGVSYAKNIQYF; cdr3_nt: TGTGCCAGCAGCTTGGGCGTTAGCTACGCCAAAAACATTCAGTACTTC
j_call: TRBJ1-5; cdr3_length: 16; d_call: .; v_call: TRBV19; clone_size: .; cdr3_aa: CASGYLGFGGNQPQHF; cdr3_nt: TGTGCCAGTGGCTACTTGGGTTTCGGGGGCAATCAGCCCCAGCATTTT
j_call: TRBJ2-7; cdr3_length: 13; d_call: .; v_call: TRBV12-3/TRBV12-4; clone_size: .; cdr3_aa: CASRPEGIYEQYF; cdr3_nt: TGTGCCAGCAGGCCGGAGGGAATCTACGAGCAGTACTTC
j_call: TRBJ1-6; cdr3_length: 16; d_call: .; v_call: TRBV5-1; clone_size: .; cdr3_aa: CASSLVGPTYNSPLHF; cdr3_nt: TGCGCCAGCAGCTTGGTGGGGCCTACCTATAATTCACCCCTCCACTTT